Below are 20 T cell receptor beta chains sequenced from a single sample in a study of T-cell reconstitution after alpha-beta-depleted transplantation in children. During its preparation, the TCRbeta library received unique molecular identifiers. Each CDR3 protein is one row after TCRdb ran MiXCR on the PCR reads. The sample consists of approximately 980,000 distinct CDR3 sequences, roughly 29% of them appearing once. Sequences were derived from PBMCs, mostly from graft donor cells, sampled 360 days after TCRalphabeta/CD19-depleted stem cell transplant. The receptor source for this set is a boy younger than two who had a stem cell transplant for SCID, so the T cells may come from the graft donor.

This clonotype was counted only a few times. The CDR3 sequence: CATSRTISPQETQYF. In nucleotides, the CDR3 is TGTGCCACCAGCAGAACAATCAGCCCTCAAGAGACCCAGTACTTC. This rearrangement joins TRBV15 to TRBJ2-5; D unclear. Germline lookup yields CDR1 LNHNV and CDR2 YYDKDF (reference sequence). CDR3 length: 15 amino acids. Trimming shortened V by 2 bases and J by 2 bases, and 12 bases separated the two germline ends.

This clonotype was seen many times. The CDR3, as DNA: TGCGCCAGCAGCCAAGTGACAGGGCTCTACAATGAGCAGTTCTTC. Protein sequence: CASSQVTGLYNEQFF. The chain recombines TRBV4-1 with TRBJ2-1; 7 bases are a match to TRBD1. The CDR3 loop spans 15 amino acids. V dropped 1 base and J dropped 3; count of bases not matched to a gene: 3. In germline, CDR1 is MGHRA, CDR2 YSYEKL.

The chain links TRBV28 to TRBJ2-3; TRBD1 or TRBD2 may be the D gene (5 bases each). Germline V gene lookup returns CDR1 MDHEN and CDR2 SYDVKM. The CDR3 is made up of 15 amino acids. Trimming cost V 3 bases and J 2 bases, with 12 bases left between them. CDR3 sequence reads: CASSFAPGTTDTQYF. CDR3 bases: TGTGCCAGCAGTTTCGCCCCCGGGACCACAGATACGCAGTATTTT.

The chain is built from TRBV9 and TRBJ2-3, with D uncertain. In germline, CDR1 is SGDLS, CDR2 YYNGEE. V was shortened by 3 bases and J by 6 bases, with 17 bases between the two germline ends. The CDR3 has 15 amino acids. The CDR3 DNA is TGTGCCAGCAGCGAGCTGCGAGCCAGTCAGGATACGCAGTATTTT. As protein: CASSELRASQDTQYF.

Here the CDR3 reads CASSSDHGTVANTIYF. The CDR3 DNA sequence: TGTGCCAGCAGCTCCGACCACGGGACAGTTGCAAACACCATATATTTT. The genes are TRBV7-9 and TRBJ1-3, with 7 positions matching TRBD1. CDR1 is SEHNR, CDR2 FQNEAQ, per germline (reference sequence). With V trimmed by 4 bases and J by 6 bases, 12 bases remained unmatched. This CDR3 has 16 amino acids.

The chain recombines TRBV10-3 with TRBJ2-3; D ambiguous. Trimming removed 2 bases from V and 10 bases from J, with 13 bases in between. The CDR3 sequence is 13 residues long. Germline assignment: CDR1 ENHRY and CDR2 SYGVKD. CDR3 region: CAISEAPFGAQYF. CDR3 nucleotide sequence: TGTGCCATCAGTGAGGCCCCCTTTGGTGCGCAGTATTTT.

J is TRBJ2-1 and V is TRBV5-1; no definite D call. Germline V CDR1 and CDR2: SGHRS, YFSETQ. V was cut by 3 bases and J by 10 bases, with 14 bases left in between. The CDR3 spans 13 residues. The CDR3 coding sequence is TGCGCCAGCAGCTCCCAGCCCGTAGGAGAGCAGTTCTTC. Translation gives CASSSQPVGEQFF.

The V call is TRBV20-1, the J call TRBJ2-3; D remains unclear. This CDR3 region has 11 residues. V lost 3 bases and J 2 bases, leaving 3 bases between the germline ends. Germline V lookup: CDR1 DFQATT, CDR2 SNEGSKA (reference sequence). The DNA of the CDR3 is TGCAGTGCTAGTATCACAGATACGCAGTATTTT. Residues: CSASITDTQYF.

This clonotype has more than one count but fewer than ten. The V and J genes are TRBV6-1 and TRBJ1-1; 9 positions agree with TRBD1. The length of the CDR3 is 14 residues. Germline values: CDR1 MNHNS, CDR2 SASEGT. V gave up 7 bases and J gave up 3 bases; unmatched junction bases: 6. The CDR3 loop is CASTGQGTYTEAFF. The CDR3 DNA reads TGTGCCAGCACTGGACAGGGGACGTACACTGAAGCTTTCTTT.

The chain joins TRBV6-5 to TRBJ1-2, with TRBD1 as a possible D gene (5 bases). Trimming shortened V by 8 bases and J by 4 bases, and 11 bases separated the two germline ends. The CDR3 loop spans 12 amino acids. CDR1 MNHEY and CDR2 SVGAGI come from the germline V gene. CDR3 sequence: CASRRQFYGYTF. In DNA form, the CDR3 reads TGTGCCAGCCGCAGACAGTTCTATGGCTACACCTTC.

This clonotype was counted only a few times. V is TRBV9 and J is TRBJ2-1; D is uncertain. CDR3 length equals 15 residues. CDR1 SGDLS and CDR2 YYNGEE come from the germline V gene. The V end was cut by 4 bases, the J end by 0 bases, with 11 bases between. The CDR3 DNA is TGTGCCAGCAGCTCCGTCCCGAGCTCCTACAATGAGCAGTTCTTC. Translation: CASSSVPSSYNEQFF.

This clonotype turned up a few times. V gene TRBV27 combines with J gene TRBJ1-1; D perhaps matches TRBD1 (5 bases). Trimming cost V 4 bases and J 1 base, with 13 bases left between them. Per the germline V gene, CDR1 is MNHEY and CDR2 is SMNVEV (reference sequence). This CDR3 is 15 amino acids long. The CDR3 region is CASSSSGTANTEAFF. Here the CDR3 DNA reads TGTGCCAGCAGTTCATCCGGGACGGCGAACACTGAAGCTTTCTTT.

This clonotype turned up a few times. The chain uses TRBV5-1 and TRBJ1-1, with D possibly matching TRBD1 (6 bases). The CDR3 loop spans 15 amino acids. Trimming removed 4 bases from V and 1 base from J, with 14 bases in between. Germline V lookup: CDR1 SGHRS, CDR2 YFSETQ. The CDR3 here is CASSGDIGRNTEAFF. CDR3 in DNA: TGCGCCAGCAGCGGGGACATCGGGAGGAACACTGAAGCTTTCTTT.

This chain uses TRBV29-1 with TRBJ2-5; tentative D call: TRBD1 (6 bases). V shed 5 bases and J shed 4 bases, with 11 bases lying between them. Germline CDR1 reads SQVTM; CDR2 reads ANQGSEA. There are 12 residues in the CDR3. The CDR3: CSVSSGVETQYF. In DNA form, the CDR3 reads TGCAGCGTTTCCTCAGGGGTAGAGACCCAGTACTTC.

This clonotype was detected many times. V gene TRBV7-3 combines with J gene TRBJ2-2, with no clear D. CDR1 is SGHTA, CDR2 FQGTGA, per germline. Trimming shortened V by 3 bases and J by 4 bases, and 9 bases separated the two germline ends. CDR3 length: 14 amino acids. The CDR3 DNA is TGTGCCAGCAGCTTGGGATTGGGCACCGGGGAGCTGTTTTTT. Its protein is CASSLGLGTGELFF.

This clonotype was counted only a few times. The CDR3 region is CASSLAAGGNEQYF. The CDR3 coding sequence is TGCGCCAGCAGCTTGGCTGCCGGGGGAAACGAGCAGTACTTC. The genes are TRBV5-1 and TRBJ2-7, with D maybe TRBD2 (6 bases). CDR3 size: 14 residues. CDR1 is SGHRS, CDR2 YFSETQ, per germline. The ends were cut back, 0 bases at V and 5 bases at J, with 12 bases in the middle.

The J gene is TRBJ2-1, the V gene TRBV24-1; 9 bases are a match to TRBD1. Germline loops: CDR1 KGHDR, CDR2 SFDVKD. V lost 2 bases, J lost 10 bases, and 5 bases stayed unmatched. The CDR3 has 14 residues. The CDR3 protein is CATSDSGTGKEQFF. The CDR3 nucleotides are TGTGCCACCAGTGATTCCGGGACAGGGAAGGAGCAGTTCTTC.

The chain uses TRBV12-3 or TRBV12-4 and TRBJ2-1; 10 bases line up with TRBD2. The CDR3 has 15 amino acids. Germline trimming cut 3 bases from V and 6 bases from J; bases unmatched to any gene: 5. The CDR3 DNA sequence: TGTGCCAGCAGTTTCACAGCGGGGGGGCTCAATGAGCAGTTCTTC. It codes for CASSFTAGGLNEQFF.

This clonotype was seen more than once but under ten times. This rearrangement joins TRBV20-1 to TRBJ2-1; TRBD1 matches at 7 bases. The V and J ends lost 3 bases and 7 bases, in that order; junction bases with no gene match: 15. The CDR3 is 16 amino acids. The germline V gene encodes CDR1 DFQATT and CDR2 SNEGSKA (reference sequence). The CDR3 region has the DNA TGCAGTGCTAGTCCCCCCGCCAGGGGGAAGGAGAATGAGCAGTTCTTC. This encodes CSASPPARGKENEQFF.

This chain links TRBV7-9 with TRBJ2-7; 14 bases map to TRBD2. Germline V CDR1 and CDR2: SEHNR, FQNEAQ (reference sequence). With 1 base clipped from V and 1 base from J, the junction kept 3 bases outside the gene matches. The CDR3 is 17 amino acids. The CDR3 spells CASSLGTSGGPSYEQYF. The CDR3 nucleotides read TGTGCCAGCAGCTTAGGGACTAGCGGGGGGCCTTCCTACGAGCAGTACTTC.